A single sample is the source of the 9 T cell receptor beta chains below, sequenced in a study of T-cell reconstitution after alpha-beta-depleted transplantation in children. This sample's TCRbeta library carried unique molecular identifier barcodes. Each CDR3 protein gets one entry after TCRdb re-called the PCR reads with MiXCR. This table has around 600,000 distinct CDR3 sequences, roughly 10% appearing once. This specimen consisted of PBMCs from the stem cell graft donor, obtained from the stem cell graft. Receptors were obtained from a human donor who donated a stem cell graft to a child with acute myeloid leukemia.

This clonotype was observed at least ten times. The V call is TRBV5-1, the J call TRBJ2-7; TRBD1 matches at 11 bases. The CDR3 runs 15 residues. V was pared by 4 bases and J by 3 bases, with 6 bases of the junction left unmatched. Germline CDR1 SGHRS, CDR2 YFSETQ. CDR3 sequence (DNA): TGCGCCAGCAGCCCCCTGGACAGGGGGCTCTACGAGCAGTACTTC. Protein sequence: CASSPLDRGLYEQYF.

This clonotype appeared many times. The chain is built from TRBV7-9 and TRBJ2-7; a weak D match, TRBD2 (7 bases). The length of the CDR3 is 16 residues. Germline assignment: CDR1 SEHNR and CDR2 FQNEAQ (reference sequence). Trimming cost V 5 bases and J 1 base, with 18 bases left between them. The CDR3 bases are TGTGCCAGCAGCCCGCGGGGGCAGGAAGGGTCCTACGAGCAGTACTTC. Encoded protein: CASSPRGQEGSYEQYF.

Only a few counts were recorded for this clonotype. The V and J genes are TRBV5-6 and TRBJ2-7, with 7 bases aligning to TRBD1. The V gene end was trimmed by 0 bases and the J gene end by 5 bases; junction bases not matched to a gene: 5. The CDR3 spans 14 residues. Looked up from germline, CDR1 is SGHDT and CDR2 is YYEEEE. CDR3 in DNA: TGTGCCAGCAGCTTGGTACAGGGGCACGACGAGCAGTACTTC. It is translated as CASSLVQGHDEQYF.

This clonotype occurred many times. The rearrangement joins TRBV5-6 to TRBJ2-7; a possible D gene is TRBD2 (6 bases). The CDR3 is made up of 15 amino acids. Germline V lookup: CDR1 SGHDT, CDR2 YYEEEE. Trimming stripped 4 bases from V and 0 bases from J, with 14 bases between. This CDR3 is CASSRGTPSSYEQYF. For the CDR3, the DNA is TGTGCCAGCAGCCGCGGGACTCCCAGCTCCTACGAGCAGTACTTC.

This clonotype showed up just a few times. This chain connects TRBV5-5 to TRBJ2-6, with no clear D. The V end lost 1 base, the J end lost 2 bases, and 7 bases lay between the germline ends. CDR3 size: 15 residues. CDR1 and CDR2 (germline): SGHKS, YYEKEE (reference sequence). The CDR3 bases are TGTGCCAGCAGCTTGCAAATTACTGGGGCCAACGTCCTGACTTTC. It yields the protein CASSLQITGANVLTF.

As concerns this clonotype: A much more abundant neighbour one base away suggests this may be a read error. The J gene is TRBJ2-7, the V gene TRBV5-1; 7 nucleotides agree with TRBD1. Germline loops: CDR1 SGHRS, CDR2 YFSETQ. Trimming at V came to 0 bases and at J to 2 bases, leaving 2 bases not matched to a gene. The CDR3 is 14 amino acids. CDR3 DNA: TGCGCCAGCAGCTTGGAACAGGGGACCTACGAGCAGTACTTC. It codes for CASSLEQGTYEQYF.

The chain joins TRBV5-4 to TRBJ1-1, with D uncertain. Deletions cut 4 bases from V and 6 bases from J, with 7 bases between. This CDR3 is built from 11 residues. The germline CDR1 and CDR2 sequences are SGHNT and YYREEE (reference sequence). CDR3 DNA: TGTGCCAGCAGCGCCGCAGCTGAAGCTTTCTTT. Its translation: CASSAAAEAFF.

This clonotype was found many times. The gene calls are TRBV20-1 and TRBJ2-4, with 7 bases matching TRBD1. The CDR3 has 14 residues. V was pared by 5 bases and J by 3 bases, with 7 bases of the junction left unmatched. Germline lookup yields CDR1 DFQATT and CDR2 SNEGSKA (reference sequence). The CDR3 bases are TGCAGTGCTGAGGGGTCAGGGGGCAAAAACATTCAGTACTTC. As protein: CSAEGSGGKNIQYF.

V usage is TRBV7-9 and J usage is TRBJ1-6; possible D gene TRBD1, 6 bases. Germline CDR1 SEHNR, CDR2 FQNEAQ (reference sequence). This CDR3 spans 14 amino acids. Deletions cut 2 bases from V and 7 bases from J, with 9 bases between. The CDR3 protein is CASSLFQGNSPLHF. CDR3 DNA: TGTGCCAGCAGCTTATTCCAGGGGAATTCACCCCTCCACTTT.